These 26 T cell receptor beta chains were all obtained from the same sample, sequenced in a study of shared clonotypes between healthy human individuals. The table came from immunoSEQ multiplex PCR; TCRdb's copy has only in-frame clones and leaves some out. The table lists 1,500,000 or so clones, roughly 96% of them singletons. Material: naive CD4+ T cells sorted from blood. Subset described: CD45RA+ positively selected. All receptors come from a man aged 25 to 40 in good health.

The chain joins TRBV11-1 to TRBJ2-7; a possible D gene is TRBD1 (6 bases). The ends were cut back, 6 bases at V and 2 bases at J, with 23 bases in the middle. Germline CDR1 SGHAT, CDR2 FQDESV (reference sequence). The CDR3 is made up of 17 amino acids. In nucleotides, the CDR3 is TGTGCCAGCAGTGCACGGATAGGGAAGGACAGACCCTACGAGCAGTACTTC. Translation gives CASSARIGKDRPYEQYF.

This chain connects TRBV5-1 to TRBJ2-1; perhaps TRBD1 as D (6 bases). The CDR3 loop spans 16 amino acids. Germline CDR1 SGHRS, CDR2 YFSETQ. V lost 1 base, J lost 1 base, and 12 bases lay in between. The CDR3 DNA sequence: TGCGCCAGCAGCTTGCAATCAGGGGTTTCCTACAATGAGCAGTTCTTC. Its protein product is CASSLQSGVSYNEQFF.

J is TRBJ2-7 and V is TRBV7-2; D is possibly TRBD1 (6 bases). The CDR3 is 14 amino acids. Between the trimmed V and J ends, which lost 5 bases and 2 bases, there was a span of 13 bases. From germline, CDR1 is SGHTA and CDR2 FQGNSA. The CDR3 loop is CASSPERTAYEQYF. The CDR3 DNA sequence: TGTGCCAGCAGCCCAGAGCGGACAGCCTACGAGCAGTACTTC.

The chain carries TRBV6-1 and TRBJ1-3; 7 bases line up with TRBD1. This CDR3 spans 14 amino acids. Germline V CDR1 and CDR2: MNHNS, SASEGT. V gave up 7 bases and J gave up 9 bases; unmatched junction bases: 12. In DNA form, the CDR3 reads TGTGCCAGCACCGCGAACAGGGGAGTTGGCACCATATATTTT. Amino acids: CASTANRGVGTIYF.

The chain couples TRBV5-5 to TRBJ2-7, with 12 bases aligning to TRBD1. CDR1 and CDR2 (germline): SGHKS, YYEKEE (reference sequence). With 4 bases clipped from V and 5 bases from J, the junction kept 7 bases outside the gene matches. The CDR3 has 15 residues. The CDR3 protein is CASSTPGQGAHEQYF. Here the CDR3 DNA reads TGTGCCAGCAGCACCCCGGGACAGGGGGCTCACGAGCAGTACTTC.

The count of this clone is one. The genes are TRBV9 and TRBJ2-2; D gene unclear. Germline CDR1 SGDLS, CDR2 YYNGEE. The CDR3 runs 16 residues. The V end lost 1 base, the J end lost 6 bases, and 16 bases lay between the germline ends. The DNA for the CDR3 is TGTGCCAGCAGCGTATACCCTCAAGGAGCGTCCGGGGAGCTGTTTTTT. This encodes CASSVYPQGASGELFF. The complete variable domain, with remaining parts taken from reference TRBV9 and TRBJ2-2, reads DSGVTQTPKHLITATGQRVTLRCSPRSGDLSVYWYQQSLDQGLQFLIQYYNGEERAKGNILERFSAQQFPDLHSELNLSSLELGDSALYFCASSVYPQGASGELFFGEGSRLTVL.

CDR3 coding DNA: TGTGCCATCAGTGAAGGGCATCTGAACACTGAAGCTTTCTTT. Its translation is CAISEGHLNTEAFF. The chain is built from TRBV10-3 and TRBJ1-1; D is unresolved. Germline values: CDR1 ENHRY, CDR2 SYGVKD. CDR3 length equals 14 residues. The V end was cut by 3 bases, the J end by 0 bases, with 8 bases between.

The rearrangement joins TRBV5-8 to TRBJ1-1; D is unresolved. V was shortened by 5 bases and J by 4 bases, with 15 bases between the two germline ends. Germline loops: CDR1 SGHTS, CDR2 YDEGEE. The CDR3 has 14 amino acids. The CDR3 spells CASSRPAGFTEAFF. Here the CDR3 DNA reads TGTGCCAGCAGTCGGCCGGCGGGGTTCACTGAAGCTTTCTTT.

This chain uses TRBV12-1 with TRBJ2-5; TRBD2 was called by the table and not checked on the DNA. TRBV12-1 is flagged as a pseudogene. The CDR3 runs 11 residues. CDR3 protein: CASGGEETQYF. The CDR3, as DNA: TGTGCCAGCGGGGGGGAGGAGACCCAGTACTTC.

This sequence joins TRBV28 and TRBJ2-2; D is uncertain. Trimming took 2 bases from V and 7 from J, leaving 8 bases between them. From germline, CDR1 is MDHEN and CDR2 SYDVKM. This CDR3 contains 13 residues. CDR3: CASSLGRVGELFF. In nucleotides, the CDR3 is TGTGCCAGCAGTTTAGGACGTGTCGGGGAGCTGTTTTTT. Full variable domain (rest looked up from reference TRBV28 and TRBJ2-2): DVKVTQSSRYLVKRTGEKVFLECVQDMDHENMFWYRQDPGLGLRLIYFSYDVKMKEKGDIPEGYSVSREKKERFSLILESASTNQTSMYLCASSLGRVGELFFGEGSRLTVL.

Regarding this clone: Compared with germline, one end of the junction differs, possibly owing to a read error. The chain links TRBV6-1 to TRBJ2-7; 7 nucleotides agree with TRBD1. CDR3 length: 14 residues. Per germline, CDR1 MNHNS and CDR2 SASEGT. The CDR3 reads CATSSGTDYVGQYF. The CDR3 coding sequence is TGTGCCACCAGTTCCGGGACAGATTACGTAGGGCAGTACTTC.

V usage is TRBV28 and J usage is TRBJ2-1; D is unclear. CDR1 is MDHEN and CDR2 is SYDVKM in the germline V gene. V was trimmed by 8 bases and J by 4 bases, leaving 12 bases between them. The CDR3 contains 13 residues. CDR3 DNA: TGTGCCAGCGGCTCTGTGGAATACAATGAGCAGTTCTTC. Its translation: CASGSVEYNEQFF.

This clone was counted a single time. The chain has TRBV11-1 and TRBJ2-7; a weak D match, TRBD1 (6 bases). Germline V lookup: CDR1 SGHAT, CDR2 FQDESV (reference sequence). This CDR3 spans 16 amino acids. V lost 1 base to trimming and J lost 1 base, with 14 bases between them. The CDR3 reads CASSLVGSGESYEQYF. In DNA form, the CDR3 reads TGTGCCAGCAGCTTAGTAGGGTCAGGGGAGTCCTACGAGCAGTACTTC.

This clone is a singleton in its sample. CDR3 DNA: TGTGCCTCGACTAGCGGGAGCTCCTACGAGCAGTACTTC. It translates to CASTSGSSYEQYF. The gene calls are TRBV11-2 and TRBJ2-7, with 12 nucleotides matching TRBD2. The germline gives CDR1 SGHAT, CDR2 FQNNGV. The CDR3 is made up of 13 amino acids. V lost 11 bases and J lost 0; bases outside the gene matches: 2.

This CDR3 is CASQADRGYEQYF. The CDR3 nucleotides are TGTGCCAGCCAGGCTGACAGGGGCTACGAGCAGTACTTC. V is TRBV25-1 and J is TRBJ2-7; the match to TRBD1 covers 8 bases. Germline trimming cut 8 bases from V and 3 bases from J; bases unmatched to any gene: 6. The germline V gene has CDR1 MGHDK and CDR2 SYGVNS. The CDR3 totals 13 residues.

V is TRBV28 and J is TRBJ2-3; the match to TRBD2 covers 10 bases. The germline V gene encodes CDR1 MDHEN and CDR2 SYDVKM. Trimming removed 5 bases from V and 5 bases from J; junction bases left unmatched: 10. The CDR3 contains 16 residues. CDR3 protein: CASSHRAGGRGDTQYF. The CDR3 DNA is TGTGCCAGCAGTCATAGAGCGGGAGGGCGTGGAGATACGCAGTATTTT.

The rearrangement uses TRBV13 and TRBJ1-3; D unclear. V gave up 5 bases and J gave up 2 bases, with 4 bases separating them. Per germline, CDR1 PRHDT and CDR2 FYEKMQ (reference sequence). The CDR3 extends over 12 amino acids. The CDR3 DNA reads as TGTGCCAGCAGCCGTACTGGAAACACCATATATTTT. Its protein is CASSRTGNTIYF. The full variable domain, completed using reference TRBV13 and TRBJ1-3, is AAGVIQSPRHLIKEKRETATLKCYPIPRHDTVYWYQQGPGQDPQFLISFYEKMQSDKGSIPDRFSAQQFSDYHSELNMSSLELGDSALYFCASSRTGNTIYFGEGSWLTVV.

This chain uses TRBV19 with TRBJ1-4, with a possible D match to TRBD1 (6 bases). Per germline, CDR1 LNHDA and CDR2 SQIVND (reference sequence). The CDR3 has 17 residues. The V end was cut by 2 bases, the J end by 5 bases, with 18 bases between. CDR3 nucleotide sequence: TGTGCCAGTAGTATACGCCACCATCGGACAGAGAATGAAAAACTGTTTTTT. It translates to CASSIRHHRTENEKLFF.

The chain joins TRBV27 to TRBJ2-3; either TRBD1 or TRBD2 may supply D (5 bases each). This CDR3 is built from 18 residues. CDR1 MNHEY and CDR2 SMNVEV come from the germline V gene (reference sequence). V was cut by 1 base and J by 5 bases, with 22 bases left in between. The CDR3 region is CASSLYRGPGSSGDTQYF. CDR3 in DNA: TGTGCCAGCAGTTTATATAGGGGCCCGGGGAGTTCGGGAGATACGCAGTATTTT.

J is TRBJ2-1 and V is TRBV15; D is unresolved. The V gene's germline CDR1 is LNHNV and CDR2 YYDKDF (reference sequence). The CDR3 extends over 13 amino acids. Trimming stripped 1 base from V and 6 bases from J, with 7 bases between. This CDR3 is CATSRARLNEQFF. In DNA, the CDR3 is TGTGCCACCAGCAGAGCCCGGCTCAATGAGCAGTTCTTC.

This clone appeared once. The rearrangement uses TRBV6-6 and TRBJ1-5; 11 bases fit TRBD1. The CDR3 spans 16 residues. CDR1 MNHNY and CDR2 SVGAGI come from the germline V gene (reference sequence). Germline trimming cut 5 bases from V and 4 bases from J; bases unmatched to any gene: 7. The CDR3 DNA follows: TGTGCCAGCAGTACAGGACAGGGGGCGGGGAATCAGCCCCAGCATTTT. Its translation is CASSTGQGAGNQPQHF.

The chain uses TRBV14 and TRBJ2-1; 7 bases agree with TRBD2. The germline CDR1 and CDR2 sequences are SGHDN and FVKESK. V dropped 0 bases and J dropped 3; count of bases not matched to a gene: 8. The CDR3 covers 17 residues. CDR3 residues: CASSQDAWAGVYNEQFF. Here the CDR3 DNA reads TGTGCCAGCAGCCAAGACGCCTGGGCGGGAGTCTACAATGAGCAGTTCTTC.

The chain has TRBV27 and TRBJ2-7; D not certain. The CDR3 has 14 amino acids. CDR1 is MNHEY, CDR2 SMNVEV, per germline (reference sequence). Trimming cost V 3 bases and J 0 bases, with 9 bases left between them. CDR3 loop: CASSFLFGSYEQYF. CDR3 DNA sequence: TGTGCCAGCAGTTTTCTATTTGGCTCCTACGAGCAGTACTTC.

The J gene is TRBJ2-7, the V gene TRBV4-3, with 9 bases that match TRBD2. The ends lost 5 bases at V and 3 bases at J; junction bases unmatched: 5. Germline V lookup: CDR1 LGHNA, CDR2 YSLEER. CDR3 length: 14 residues. The CDR3 DNA reads TGCGCCAGCAGCTTAAGACTAGCGGACTACGAGCAGTACTTC. Translating gives CASSLRLADYEQYF.

The V call is TRBV7-2, the J call TRBJ2-5; 10 nucleotides align to TRBD2. After removal of 4 bases from V and 2 bases from J, the junction contained 7 bases not matched to a gene. Germline-derived CDR1 and CDR2 are SGHTA and FQGNSA. The CDR3 loop spans 16 amino acids. Written as DNA, the CDR3 is TGTGCCAGCAGCTCTTCTAGCGGGAGTGGTCAAGAGACCCAGTACTTC. The encoded protein is CASSSSSGSGQETQYF. Complete variable domain (other parts from reference TRBV7-2 and TRBJ2-5): GAGVSQSPSNKVTEKGKDVELRCDPISGHTALYWYRQSLGQGLEFLIYFQGNSAPDKSGLPSDRFSAERTGGSVSTLTIQRTQQEDSAVYLCASSSSSGSGQETQYFGPGTRLLVL.

The chain recombines TRBV5-6 with TRBJ2-7, with 8 positions matching TRBD1. Unmatched junction bases numbered 11, after V lost 4 bases and J lost 2 bases. Germline CDR1 and CDR2: SGHDT and YYEEEE. The CDR3 totals 16 residues. The CDR3 DNA reads TGTGCCAGCAGCGCGACGACAGGGGTAATTCCCTACGAGCAGTACTTC. This gives the protein CASSATTGVIPYEQYF. Filled out from reference TRBV5-6 and TRBJ2-7, the complete variable domain reads DAGVTQSPTHLIKTRGQQVTLRCSPKSGHDTVSWYQQALGQGPQFIFQYYEEEERQRGNFPDRFSGHQFPNYSSELNVNALLLGDSALYLCASSATTGVIPYEQYFGPGTRLTVT.